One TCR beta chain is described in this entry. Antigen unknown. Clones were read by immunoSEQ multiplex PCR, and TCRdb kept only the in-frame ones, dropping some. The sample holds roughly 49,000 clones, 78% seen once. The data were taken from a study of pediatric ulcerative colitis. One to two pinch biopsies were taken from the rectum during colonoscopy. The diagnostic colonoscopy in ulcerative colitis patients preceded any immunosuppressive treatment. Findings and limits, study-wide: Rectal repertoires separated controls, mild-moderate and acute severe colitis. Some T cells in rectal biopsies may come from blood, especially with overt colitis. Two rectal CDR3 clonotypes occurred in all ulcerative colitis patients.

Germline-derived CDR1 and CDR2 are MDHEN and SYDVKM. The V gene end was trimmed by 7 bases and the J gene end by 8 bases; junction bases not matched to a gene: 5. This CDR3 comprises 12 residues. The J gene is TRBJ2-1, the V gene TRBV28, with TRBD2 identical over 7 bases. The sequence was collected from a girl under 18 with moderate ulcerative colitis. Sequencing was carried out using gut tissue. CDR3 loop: CASTGGFDEQFF. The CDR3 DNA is TGTGCCAGCACCGGGGGGTTTGATGAGCAGTTCTTC.